Presented here are 16 T cell receptor beta chains from one specimen sequenced in a study of OX40 agonist ivuxolimab in advanced cancers. TCRdb's table, derived via immunoSEQ multiplex PCR, lists solely in-frame clones and lacks some. The repertoire holds tens of thousands of clones, with about 82% as singletons. Sequencing used CD4+ or CD8+ T cells sorted from blood, obtained in a trial of the OX40 agonist ivuxolimab. Every receptor here comes from an adult with an advanced solid tumor such as melanoma, head and neck, liver or kidney cancer.

The chain is built from TRBV11-2 and TRBJ2-7; 9 bases align to TRBD1. CDR1 SGHAT and CDR2 FQNNGV come from the germline V gene. The CDR3 is 16 amino acids. V was clipped by 6 bases and J by 3 bases; unmatched bases: 12. CDR3 DNA: TGTGCCAGCAGTTTTGGAGGGACAGGGACTCTCTACGAGCAGTACTTC. It translates to CASSFGGTGTLYEQYF.

The chain joins TRBV5-1 to TRBJ2-2, with D possibly matching TRBD1 (6 bases). The germline V gene has CDR1 SGHRS and CDR2 YFSETQ. Trimming cost V 4 bases and J 5 bases, with 21 bases left between them. The CDR3 length is 17 residues. The CDR3 region has the DNA TGCGCCAGCAGCCCACGGGACACAGGGCTAAGGACCGGGGAGCTGTTTTTT. Translating it yields CASSPRDTGLRTGELFF.

V is TRBV25-1 and J is TRBJ1-5; TRBD1 matches at 7 bases. The junction had 7 bases not matched to a gene; V was cut back by 6 bases and J by 2 bases. CDR1 and CDR2 (germline): MGHDK, SYGVNS. This CDR3 comprises 15 residues. The CDR3, as DNA: TGTGCCAGCAGCGGATATACAGGGGGCAATCAGCCCCAGCATTTT. It is translated as CASSGYTGGNQPQHF.

The rearrangement links TRBV9 to TRBJ2-3; tentative D call: TRBD1 (6 bases). Germline V gene lookup returns CDR1 SGDLS and CDR2 YYNGEE. V was clipped by 2 bases and J by 3 bases, with 13 bases between them. This CDR3 is built from 15 residues. CDR3 in DNA: TGTGCCAGCAGCGTTGGTACAGGGTCAACAGATACGCAGTATTTT. Translated: CASSVGTGSTDTQYF.

This clone was seen just once. V usage is TRBV10-3 and J usage is TRBJ2-1; D not certain. With 3 bases removed from V and 3 bases from J, the gap between germline ends came to 12 bases. The CDR3 sequence is 15 residues long. CDR1 is ENHRY, CDR2 SYGVKD, per germline. The CDR3 protein is CAISDRAAGYNEQFF. In DNA form, the CDR3 reads TGTGCCATCAGTGATAGGGCAGCCGGCTACAATGAGCAGTTCTTC.

The chain carries TRBV5-5 and TRBJ1-6, with 7 positions matching TRBD1. Germline CDR1 and CDR2: SGHKS and YYEKEE (reference sequence). V dropped 3 bases and J dropped 7; count of bases not matched to a gene: 10. The CDR3 contains 16 residues. CDR3 loop: CASSWDSAPGNSPLHF. Here the CDR3 DNA reads TGTGCCAGCAGCTGGGACAGTGCGCCCGGGAATTCACCCCTCCACTTT.

This clone was detected a few times. V is TRBV29-1 and J is TRBJ2-5, with D perhaps matching TRBD2 (6 bases). In germline, CDR1 is SQVTM, CDR2 ANQGSEA. The V end was cut by 3 bases, the J end by 6 bases, with 17 bases between. CDR3 length equals 14 residues. This CDR3 reads CSVDEGGAPKTQYF. CDR3 DNA sequence: TGCAGCGTTGATGAGGGCGGGGCCCCGAAGACCCAGTACTTC.

CDR3: CATSRDAGIGPLHF. The CDR3 DNA reads as TGTGCCACCAGCAGAGATGCCGGGATCGGGCCCCTCCACTTT. The V gene is TRBV15, the J gene TRBJ1-6; D gene ambiguous. The germline gives CDR1 LNHNV, CDR2 YYDKDF (reference sequence). The germline V and J ends were trimmed by 0 bases and 13 bases, with 13 bases remaining between them. The CDR3 is made up of 14 amino acids. Based on the CDR3 plus reference TRBV15 and TRBJ1-6, the full variable domain is DAMVIQNPRYQVTQFGKPVTLSCSQTLNHNVMYWYQQKSSQAPKLLFHYYDKDFNNEADTPDNFQSRRPNTSFCFLDIRSPGLGDTAMYLCATSRDAGIGPLHFGNGTRLTVT.

This clone was recorded a few times. The V gene is TRBV6-6, the J gene TRBJ1-1; a weak D match, TRBD1 (6 bases). The V end was cut by 6 bases, the J end by 4 bases, with 21 bases between. Germline V gene sequence: CDR1 MNHNY, CDR2 SVGAGI (reference sequence). The CDR3 loop spans 16 amino acids. For the CDR3, the DNA is TGTGCCAGCAGCCTACGGGGTACAGGGTTAGGCACTGAAGCTTTCTTT. Protein sequence: CASSLRGTGLGTEAFF.

The chain links TRBV28 to TRBJ1-2, with TRBD1 matching over 9 bases. Germline assignment: CDR1 MDHEN and CDR2 SYDVKM. V lost 5 bases and J lost 6; bases outside the gene matches: 4. This CDR3 comprises 13 residues. The CDR3 DNA is TGTGCCAGCAGTGCCGGGACAGGGAATGGCTACACCTTC. Its protein is CASSAGTGNGYTF.

The V call is TRBV15, the J call TRBJ2-1; TRBD2 aligns across 9 bases. The V gene's germline CDR1 is LNHNV and CDR2 YYDKDF (reference sequence). V was clipped by 0 bases and J by 5 bases; unmatched bases: 11. This CDR3 spans 18 amino acids. The CDR3 DNA is TGTGCCACCAGCAGAGACGAAGCGGGGGGATATAACGACAATGAGCAGTTCTTC. This sequence encodes CATSRDEAGGYNDNEQFF.

The V call is TRBV5-1, the J call TRBJ2-3; TRBD1 matches at 10 bases. Germline CDR1 is SGHRS and CDR2 is YFSETQ. The CDR3 is 15 residues long. V was pared by 3 bases and J by 5 bases, with 6 bases of the junction left unmatched. In DNA, the CDR3 is TGCGCCAGCAGCTCGGGACAGGGGTTTGGAGATACGCAGTATTTT. It translates to CASSSGQGFGDTQYF.

The rearrangement links TRBV2 to TRBJ2-5, with TRBD1 matching over 8 bases. Germline V lookup: CDR1 SNHLY, CDR2 FYNNEI. This CDR3 has 15 amino acids. The ends lost 7 bases at V and 5 bases at J; junction bases unmatched: 12. In DNA, the CDR3 is TGTGCCAGCACCTCGACAGGGGTTCGTCAGGAGACCCAGTACTTC. Its protein is CASTSTGVRQETQYF.

The chain links TRBV13 to TRBJ2-1; D uncertain. From germline, CDR1 is PRHDT and CDR2 FYEKMQ (reference sequence). Trimming took 3 bases from V and 7 from J, leaving 10 bases between them. CDR3 length: 13 residues. CDR3 sequence (DNA): TGTGCCAGCAGCTTTTTGGGAAGGAATGAGCAGTTCTTC. This translates into CASSFLGRNEQFF.

The chain is built from TRBV10-2 and TRBJ2-5, with 15 bases fitting TRBD2. From germline, CDR1 is WSHSY and CDR2 SAAADI. The ends lost 4 bases at V and 3 bases at J; junction bases unmatched: 9. The CDR3 length is 18 residues. The CDR3 reads CASSVPGLAGGGEETQYF. The CDR3 bases are TGCGCCAGCAGTGTTCCGGGACTAGCGGGAGGAGGAGAAGAGACCCAGTACTTC.

As DNA, the CDR3 is TGTGCCAGCAGTCGGAGCTCCTACGAGCAGTACTTC. It translates to CASSRSSYEQYF. This chain links TRBV7-2 with TRBJ2-7; D gene unclear. The CDR3 has 12 amino acids. V lost 6 bases, J lost 0 bases, and 6 bases lay in between. The germline CDR1 and CDR2 sequences are SGHTA and FQGNSA. The variable domain in full, completed from reference TRBV7-2 and TRBJ2-7, reads GAGVSQSPSNKVTEKGKDVELRCDPISGHTALYWYRQSLGQGLEFLIYFQGNSAPDKSGLPSDRFSAERTGGSVSTLTIQRTQQEDSAVYLCASSRSSYEQYFGPGTRLTVT.